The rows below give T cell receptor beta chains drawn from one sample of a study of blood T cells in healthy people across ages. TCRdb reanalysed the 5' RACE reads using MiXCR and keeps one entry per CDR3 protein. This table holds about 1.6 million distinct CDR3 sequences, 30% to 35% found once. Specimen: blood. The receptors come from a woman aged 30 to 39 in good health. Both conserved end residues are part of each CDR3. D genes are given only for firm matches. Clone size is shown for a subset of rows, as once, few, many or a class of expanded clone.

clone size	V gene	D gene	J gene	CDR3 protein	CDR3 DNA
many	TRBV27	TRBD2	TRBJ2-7	CASATSGAFEQYF	TGTGCCAGTGCGACTAGCGGGGCCTTCGAGCAGTACTTC
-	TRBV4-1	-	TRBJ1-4	CASSQDDTGDEKLFF	TGCGCCAGCAGCCAAGATGACACAGGCGATGAAAAACTGTTTTTT
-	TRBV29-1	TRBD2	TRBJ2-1	CSGGTSGRGSEQFF	TGCAGCGGTGGGACTAGCGGGAGGGGGAGTGAGCAGTTCTTC
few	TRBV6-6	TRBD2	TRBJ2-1	CASSIKLAGLNEQFF	TGTGCCAGCAGCATCAAACTAGCGGGCCTCAATGAGCAGTTCTTC
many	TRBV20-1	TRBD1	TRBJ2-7	CSAETGVEQYF	TGCAGTGCTGAAACAGGGGTCGAGCAGTACTTC
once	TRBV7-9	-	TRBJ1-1	CASTPNVGTEAFF	TGTGCCAGCACCCCTAATGTGGGGACTGAAGCTTTCTTT
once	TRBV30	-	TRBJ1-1	CAWTPEGRNTEAFF	TGTGCCTGGACTCCGGAGGGACGGAACACTGAAGCTTTCTTT
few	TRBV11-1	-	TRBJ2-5	CASSPPGDPRTQYF	TGTGCCAGCAGCCCCCCGGGGGACCCCAGGACCCAGTACTTC
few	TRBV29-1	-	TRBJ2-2	CSVDPGGELFF	TGCAGCGTTGATCCAGGCGGGGAGCTGTTTTTT
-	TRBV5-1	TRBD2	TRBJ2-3	CASSAGGSGRGDTQYF	TGCGCCAGCAGCGCAGGGGGCAGCGGGAGGGGAGATACGCAGTATTTT
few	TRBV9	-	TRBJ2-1	CASSVGGSRDLYNEQFF	TGTGCCAGCAGCGTAGGAGGAAGTAGGGACTTGTACAATGAGCAGTTCTTC
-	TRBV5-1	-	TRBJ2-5	CASSGGSEAETQYF	TGCGCCAGCAGCGGGGGGTCCGAGGCAGAGACCCAGTACTTC
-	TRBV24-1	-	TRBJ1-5	CATSDNLRTGLNQPQHF	TGTGCCACCAGTGACAATCTAAGGACGGGCCTCAATCAGCCCCAGCATTTT
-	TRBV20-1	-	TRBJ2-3	CSAKPGPDTQYF	TGCAGTGCAAAGCCAGGTCCAGATACGCAGTATTTT
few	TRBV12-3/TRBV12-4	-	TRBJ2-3	CASSPRSADTQYF	TGTGCCAGCAGTCCCCGCTCAGCAGATACGCAGTATTTT
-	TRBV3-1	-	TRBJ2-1	CASSQEGGRIYNEQFF	TGTGCCAGCAGCCAAGAAGGGGGGCGTATCTACAATGAGCAGTTCTTC
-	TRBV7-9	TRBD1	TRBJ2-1	CATFSLSQVGTASGYNEQFF	TGTGCCACCTTCTCCCTTTCCCAGGTGGGGACAGCTTCAGGGTACAATGAGCAGTTCTTC